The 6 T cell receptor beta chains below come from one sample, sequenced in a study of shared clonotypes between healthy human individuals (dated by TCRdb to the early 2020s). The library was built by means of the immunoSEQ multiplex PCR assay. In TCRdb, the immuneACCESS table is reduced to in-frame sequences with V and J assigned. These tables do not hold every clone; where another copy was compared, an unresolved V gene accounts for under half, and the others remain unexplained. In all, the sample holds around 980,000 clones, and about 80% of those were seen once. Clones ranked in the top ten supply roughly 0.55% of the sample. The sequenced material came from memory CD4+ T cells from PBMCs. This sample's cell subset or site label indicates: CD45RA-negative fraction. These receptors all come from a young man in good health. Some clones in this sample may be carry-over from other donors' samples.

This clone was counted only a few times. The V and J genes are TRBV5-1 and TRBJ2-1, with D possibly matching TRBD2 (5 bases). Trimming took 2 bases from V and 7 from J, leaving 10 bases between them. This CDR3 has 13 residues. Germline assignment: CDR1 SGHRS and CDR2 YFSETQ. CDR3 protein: CASSLASPNEQFF. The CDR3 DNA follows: TGCGCCAGCAGCTTAGCTAGCCCTAATGAGCAGTTCTTC.

Written as DNA, the CDR3 is TGTGCCAGCAGAGTCTCGGAGGGGGCATCCTACGAGCAGTACTTC. Its translation is CASRVSEGASYEQYF. This chain uses TRBV7-2 with TRBJ2-7, with TRBD1 as a possible D gene (7 bases). Germline CDR1 and CDR2: SGHTA and FQGNSA. Trimming removed 6 bases at V and 1 base at J, with 16 bases between. The CDR3 sequence is 15 residues long.

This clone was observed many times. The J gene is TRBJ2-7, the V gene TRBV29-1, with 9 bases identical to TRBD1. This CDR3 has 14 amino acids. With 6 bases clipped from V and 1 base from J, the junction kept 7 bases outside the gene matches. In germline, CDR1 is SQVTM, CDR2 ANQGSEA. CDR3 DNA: TGCAGCGTCTTACCCGGGACAGGGTCCTACGAGCAGTACTTC. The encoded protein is CSVLPGTGSYEQYF.

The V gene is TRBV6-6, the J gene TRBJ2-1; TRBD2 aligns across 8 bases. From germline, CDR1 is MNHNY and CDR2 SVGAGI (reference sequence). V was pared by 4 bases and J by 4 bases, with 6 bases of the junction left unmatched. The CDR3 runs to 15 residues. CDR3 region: CASSFSGALYNEQFF. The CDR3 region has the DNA TGTGCCAGCAGTTTTAGCGGGGCCCTATACAATGAGCAGTTCTTC.

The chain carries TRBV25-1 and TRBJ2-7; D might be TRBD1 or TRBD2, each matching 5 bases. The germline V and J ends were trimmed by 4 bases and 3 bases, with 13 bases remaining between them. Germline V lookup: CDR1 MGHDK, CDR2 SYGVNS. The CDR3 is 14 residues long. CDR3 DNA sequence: TGTGCCAGCAGTGGGGACCACCCGCACTACGAGCAGTACTTC. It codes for CASSGDHPHYEQYF.

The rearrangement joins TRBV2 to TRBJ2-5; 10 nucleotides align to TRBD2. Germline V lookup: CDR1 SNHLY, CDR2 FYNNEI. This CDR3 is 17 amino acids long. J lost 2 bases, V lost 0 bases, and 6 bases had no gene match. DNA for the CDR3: TGTGCCAGCAGTGAAGCCCGCGGACTAGCGGTTCAAGAGACCCAGTACTTC. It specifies CASSEARGLAVQETQYF.